This T cell receptor beta chain was identified in a study of cytomegalovirus exposure and HLA in healthy donors. Study findings and constraints: Cytomegalovirus-associated status was assigned to 150 to 200 TCR beta chains. When a later analysis was performed, an Asian-associated ancestry cluster reportedly had fewer N-insertions than the approximately 700-donor mean.

Primers: 60 Vbeta forward and 13 Jbeta reverse. Assay: immunoSEQ multiplex PCR; the TCRdb copy retains only in-frame clones and omits some. This table has 110,000 to 150,000 clones, about 76% appearing once. About this clone: No antigen is known for it.

Sequencing was carried out using PBMCs. The sequence derives from a male donor in good health and CMV-seronegative.

CDR3 sequence reads: CASTPSSYEQYF. As DNA, the CDR3 is TGCGCCAGCACCCCTAGTTCCTACGAGCAGTACTTC. The chain links TRBV5-1 to TRBJ2-5; D unresolved. With the DNA end fitting TRBJ2-7 better, the J assignment may be wrong. Germline CDR1 reads SGHRS; CDR2 reads YFSETQ. This CDR3 is 12 amino acids long.